The source of this T cell receptor beta chain is a study of blood T cell repertoires in COVID-19. The repertoire was sequenced with immunoSEQ multiplex PCR; TCRdb's copy has only in-frame clones and lacks some. The repertoire has fewer than 350,000 clones, around 85% of them found once; the top ten carry 4.1%. This TCR derives from a woman aged 45 to 65 with active or convalescent COVID-19. The material sequenced was peripheral blood.

The CDR3: CASSRQRSYEQYF. As DNA, the CDR3 is TGTGCCAGCAGTCGACAGCGATCCTACGAGCAGTACTTC. This chain uses TRBV6-5 with TRBJ2-7; tentative D call: TRBD1 (5 bases). Germline CDR1 is MNHEY and CDR2 is SVGAGI. The CDR3 consists of 13 residues. Trimming removed 5 bases from V and 1 base from J, with 9 bases in between.